Following are 10 T cell receptor beta chains from one sample sequenced in a study of beta chain features in type 1 diabetes. Of the isolated RNA, all was reverse transcribed, and so the sequenced material was expressed TCRB transcripts. Libraries were prepared by immunoSEQ multiplex PCR; TCRdb keeps only in-frame clonotypes and omits some of them. The sample comprises about 270,000 clones, roughly an eighth of which are singletons, and about 0.027% rests with the top ten. Specimen: naive CD4+ T cells from blood. These TCRs come from a woman between 35 and 50 years old in good health.

This clone was picked up a small number of times. J is TRBJ2-7 and V is TRBV29-1; D perhaps matches TRBD2 (7 bases). The CDR3 is 17 residues long. Trimming took off 7 bases at V and 5 bases at J, with 30 bases between the two ends. The germline V gene has CDR1 SQVTM and CDR2 ANQGSEA. The CDR3 DNA follows: TGCAGCGCCGCGGTTGAGCTGGGAAAGGCGGGGGCCCACGAGCAGTACTTC. Residues: CSAAVELGKAGAHEQYF.

The rearrangement joins TRBV7-8 to TRBJ2-7, with a weak D call TRBD2 (6 bases). This CDR3 is built from 13 residues. The V gene lost 3 bases and the J gene lost 6 bases, with 12 bases spanning the gap. Germline values: CDR1 SGHVS, CDR2 FQNEAQ. DNA of the CDR3: TGTGCCAGCAGCTTTGGAGGGCTCCCCGAGCAGTACTTC. Residues: CASSFGGLPEQYF.

This clone turned up a few times. V gene TRBV7-6 combines with J gene TRBJ2-3, with D possibly TRBD2 on 6 matching bases. This CDR3 is 17 amino acids long. Germline lookup yields CDR1 SGHVS and CDR2 FNYEAQ. V lost 1 base to trimming and J lost 2 bases, with 16 bases between them. CDR3 in amino acids: CASSLDAAGSATDTQYF. CDR3 bases: TGTGCCAGCAGCTTAGACGCGGCGGGGTCGGCCACAGATACGCAGTATTTT.

This clone was detected a few times. Other DNA sequences in the sample encode the same CDR3. This sequence joins TRBV9 and TRBJ2-5; D unresolved. V gave up 0 bases and J gave up 5 bases, with 2 bases separating them. This CDR3 region has 11 residues. Germline V CDR1 and CDR2: SGDLS, YYNGEE. The CDR3 reads CASSVAETQYF. Written as DNA, the CDR3 is TGTGCCAGCAGCGTAGCTGAGACCCAGTACTTC.

This clone was seen only a few times. The chain carries TRBV19 and TRBJ2-7; 12 bases are shared with TRBD2. J lost 6 bases, V lost 1 base, and 4 bases had no gene match. The germline V gene encodes CDR1 LNHDA and CDR2 SQIVND (reference sequence). This CDR3 spans 15 amino acids. This CDR3 reads CASSIVGLAGSEQYF. The CDR3 DNA reads as TGTGCCAGTAGTATAGTCGGACTAGCGGGGAGCGAGCAGTACTTC.

This clone appeared a few times. This CDR3 reads CASSGLRRVGKLFF. Written as DNA, the CDR3 is TGTGCCAGCAGTGGGCTTCGACGGGTCGGAAAACTGTTTTTT. The V gene is TRBV2, the J gene TRBJ1-4; no clear D gene. V lost 4 bases, J lost 10 bases, and 16 bases lay in between. This CDR3 is 14 amino acids long. The germline CDR1 and CDR2 sequences are SNHLY and FYNNEI.

This rearrangement joins TRBV5-4 to TRBJ2-2; 10 bases are shared with TRBD2. V trimming: 4 bases; J trimming: 7 bases; junction bases outside the gene matches: 10. CDR1 and CDR2 from the germline V gene are SGHNT and YYREEE (reference sequence). The CDR3 extends over 16 amino acids. The CDR3 nucleotides read TGTGCCAGCAGCCTCCAAGCGGGGGGGCCTGACGGGGAGCTGTTTTTT. Protein product: CASSLQAGGPDGELFF.

The chain carries TRBV7-2 and TRBJ1-1; D gene ambiguous. V was clipped by 0 bases and J by 5 bases, with 7 bases between them. The V gene's germline CDR1 is SGHTA and CDR2 FQGNSA. The CDR3 consists of 13 residues. CDR3 region: CASSLASRTEAFF. As DNA, the CDR3 is TGTGCCAGCAGCTTAGCTTCCAGGACTGAAGCTTTCTTT.

This clone turned up a few times. The chain combines TRBV5-5 with TRBJ1-6; D unclear. The CDR3 is 14 amino acids. Germline V gene data show CDR1 as SGHKS and CDR2 as YYEKEE (reference sequence). Trimming stripped 0 bases from V and 9 bases from J, with 10 bases between. In nucleotides, the CDR3 is TGTGCCAGCAGCTTGGCCCGGTTCGGTTCACCCCTCCACTTT. Protein product: CASSLARFGSPLHF.

This clone has more than one count but fewer than ten. This chain joins TRBV7-9 and TRBJ2-7; tentative D call: TRBD2 (5 bases). Germline V gene lookup returns CDR1 SEHNR and CDR2 FQNEAQ (reference sequence). V lost 5 bases and J lost 3, with 17 bases in between. CDR3 length: 15 amino acids. The CDR3 nucleotides read TGTGCCAGCAGCGCAGGCCCTGCTGCGGGCTACGAGCAGTACTTC. Amino acid sequence: CASSAGPAAGYEQYF.